This T cell receptor beta chain is drawn from a study of CD8 T cells in Susac syndrome. The germline V and J ends were trimmed by 7 bases and 6 bases, with 21 bases remaining between them. The germline CDR1 and CDR2 sequences are SQVTM and ANQGSEA. This CDR3 region has 14 residues. Matching for age and sex applied to the controls, who were healthy donors. An input of about 0.5 to 1 ug of RNA was subjected to reverse transcription using random hexamers. TCRdb reprocessed the immunoSEQ multiplex PCR reads via MiXCR and lists one record per CDR3 protein. The sample has about 160,000 distinct CDR3 sequences; 92% are singletons.

The sequence was obtained from a human donor in good health. The chain combines TRBV29-1 with TRBJ1-2, with D tentatively TRBD1 (5 bases). Sequenced sample: CD4+ T cells from PBMCs. CDR3 bases: TGCAGCGCCCTAACGTCGCAGGGAGGACATGGCTACACCTTC. This codes for CSALTSQGGHGYTF.